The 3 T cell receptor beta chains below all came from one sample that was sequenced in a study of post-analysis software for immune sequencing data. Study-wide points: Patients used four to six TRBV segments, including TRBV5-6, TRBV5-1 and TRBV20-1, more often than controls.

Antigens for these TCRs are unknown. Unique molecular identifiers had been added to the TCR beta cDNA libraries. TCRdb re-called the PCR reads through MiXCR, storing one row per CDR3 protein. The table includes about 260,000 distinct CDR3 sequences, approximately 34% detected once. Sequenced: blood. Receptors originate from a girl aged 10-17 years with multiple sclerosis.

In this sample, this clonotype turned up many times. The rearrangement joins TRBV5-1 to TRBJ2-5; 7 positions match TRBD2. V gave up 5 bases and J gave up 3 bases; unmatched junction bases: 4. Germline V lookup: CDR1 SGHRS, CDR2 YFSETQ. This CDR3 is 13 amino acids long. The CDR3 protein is CASSRTREETQYF. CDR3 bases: TGCGCCAGCAGTAGGACTAGGGAAGAGACCCAGTACTTC.

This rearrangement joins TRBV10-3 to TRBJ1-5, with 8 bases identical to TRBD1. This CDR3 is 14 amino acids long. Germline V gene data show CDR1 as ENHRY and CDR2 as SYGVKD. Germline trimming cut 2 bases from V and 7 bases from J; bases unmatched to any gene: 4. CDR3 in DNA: TGTGCCATCAGTGAGACAGGGGGGGAACAGCCCCAGCATTTT. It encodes CAISETGGEQPQHF.

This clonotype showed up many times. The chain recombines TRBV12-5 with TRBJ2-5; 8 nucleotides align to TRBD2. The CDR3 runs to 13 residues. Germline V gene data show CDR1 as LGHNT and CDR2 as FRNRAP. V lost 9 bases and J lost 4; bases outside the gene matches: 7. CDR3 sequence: CASQRESRETQYF. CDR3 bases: TGTGCTAGCCAGCGGGAGTCGAGAGAGACCCAGTACTTC.